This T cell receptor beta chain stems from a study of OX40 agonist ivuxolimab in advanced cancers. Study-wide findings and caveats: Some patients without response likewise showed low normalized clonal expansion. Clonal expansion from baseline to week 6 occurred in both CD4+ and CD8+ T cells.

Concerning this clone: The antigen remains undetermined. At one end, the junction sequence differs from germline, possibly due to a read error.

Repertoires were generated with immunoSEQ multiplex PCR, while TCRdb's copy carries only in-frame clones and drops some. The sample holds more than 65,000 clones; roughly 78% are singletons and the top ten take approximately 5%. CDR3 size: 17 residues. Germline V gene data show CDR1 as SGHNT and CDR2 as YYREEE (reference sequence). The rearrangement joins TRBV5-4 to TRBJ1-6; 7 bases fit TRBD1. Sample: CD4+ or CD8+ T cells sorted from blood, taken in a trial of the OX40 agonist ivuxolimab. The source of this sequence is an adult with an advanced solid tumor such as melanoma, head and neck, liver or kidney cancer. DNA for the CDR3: TGCGCCAGCAGCCAAGAAGCAGGGGGAGTGGATAATTCACCCCTCCACTTT. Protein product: CASSQEAGGVDNSPLHF.